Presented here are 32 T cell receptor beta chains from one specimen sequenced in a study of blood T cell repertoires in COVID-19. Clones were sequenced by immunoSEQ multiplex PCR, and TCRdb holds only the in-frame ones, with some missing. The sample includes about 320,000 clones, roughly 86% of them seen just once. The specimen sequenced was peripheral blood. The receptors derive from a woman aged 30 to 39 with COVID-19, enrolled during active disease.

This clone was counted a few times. CDR3 amino acids: CASSPPSRGGYGYTF. The CDR3 region has the DNA TGTGCCAGCTCACCACCGTCTCGGGGAGGATATGGCTACACCTTC. This chain connects TRBV18 to TRBJ1-2; D unresolved. V was trimmed by 0 bases and J by 5 bases, leaving 13 bases between them. Germline V gene sequence: CDR1 KGHSH, CDR2 LQKENI. The CDR3 consists of 15 residues.

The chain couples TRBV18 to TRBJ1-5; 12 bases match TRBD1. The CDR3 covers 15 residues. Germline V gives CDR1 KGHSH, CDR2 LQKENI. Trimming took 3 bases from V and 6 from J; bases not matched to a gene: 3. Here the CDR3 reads CASSPGQGALQPQHF. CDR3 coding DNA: TGTGCCAGCTCACCGGGACAGGGGGCCCTTCAGCCCCAGCATTTT.

CDR3 sequence (DNA): TGTGCCACCAGTGGGGCATCTGGGCAGGGCAATGAGCAGTTCTTC. Translating it yields CATSGASGQGNEQFF. The rearrangement joins TRBV24-1 to TRBJ2-1; tentative D call: TRBD1 (5 bases). The CDR3 spans 15 residues. V was cut by 5 bases and J by 6 bases, with 16 bases left in between. Germline V gives CDR1 KGHDR, CDR2 SFDVKD.

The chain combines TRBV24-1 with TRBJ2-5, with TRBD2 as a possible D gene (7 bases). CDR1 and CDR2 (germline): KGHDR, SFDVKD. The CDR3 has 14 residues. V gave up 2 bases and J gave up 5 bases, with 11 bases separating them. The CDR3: CATSDWGGQETQYF. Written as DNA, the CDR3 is TGTGCCACCAGTGATTGGGGGGGGCAGGAGACCCAGTACTTC.

CDR3 bases: TGTGCCAGCAGCCTAACTCACGGGACTAGCGGGGTAAACGAGCAGTACTTC. It is translated as CASSLTHGTSGVNEQYF. This chain joins TRBV3-1 (or the pseudogene TRBV3-2) and TRBJ2-7, with 13 bases fitting TRBD2. J gave up 5 bases and V 4 bases, and 11 bases lay outside the gene matches. The CDR3 has 17 amino acids. CDR1 is LGHDT and CDR2 is YNNKEL in the germline V gene (reference sequence).

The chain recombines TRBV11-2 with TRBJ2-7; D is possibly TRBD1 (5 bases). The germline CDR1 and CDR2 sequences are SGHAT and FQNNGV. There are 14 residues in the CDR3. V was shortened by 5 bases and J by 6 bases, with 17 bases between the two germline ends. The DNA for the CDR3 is TGTGCCAGCAGCCCAATAGGACATGTACGCGAGCAGTACTTC. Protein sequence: CASSPIGHVREQYF.

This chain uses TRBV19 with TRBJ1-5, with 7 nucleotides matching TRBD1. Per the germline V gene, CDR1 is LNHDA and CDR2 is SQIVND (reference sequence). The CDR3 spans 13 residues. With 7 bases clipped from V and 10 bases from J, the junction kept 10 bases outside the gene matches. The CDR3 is CASTNRGARPQHF. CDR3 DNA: TGTGCCAGTACCAACAGGGGTGCGCGTCCCCAGCATTTT.

CDR3 DNA sequence: TGTGCCAGCAGTACAACAGGGGTAACTGAAGCTTTCTTT. Translated, it gives CASSTTGVTEAFF. The chain carries TRBV12-3 or TRBV12-4 and TRBJ1-1; 7 bases agree with TRBD1. With 5 bases clipped from V and 5 bases from J, the junction kept 5 bases outside the gene matches. CDR3 length: 13 residues.

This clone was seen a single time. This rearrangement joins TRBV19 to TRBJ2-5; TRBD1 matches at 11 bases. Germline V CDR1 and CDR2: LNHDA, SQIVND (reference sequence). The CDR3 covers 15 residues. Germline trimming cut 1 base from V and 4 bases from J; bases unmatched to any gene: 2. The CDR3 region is CASSIGGTGGETQYF. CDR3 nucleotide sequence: TGTGCCAGTAGTATAGGGGGGACAGGGGGAGAGACCCAGTACTTC.

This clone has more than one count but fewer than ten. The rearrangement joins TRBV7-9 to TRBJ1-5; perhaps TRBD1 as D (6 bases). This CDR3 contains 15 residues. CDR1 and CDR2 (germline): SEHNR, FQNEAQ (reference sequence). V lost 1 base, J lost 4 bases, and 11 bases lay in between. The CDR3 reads CASSLGDIGNQPQHF. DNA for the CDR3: TGTGCCAGCAGCTTAGGGGACATCGGGAATCAGCCCCAGCATTTT. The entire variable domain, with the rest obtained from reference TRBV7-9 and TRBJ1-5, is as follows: DTGVSQNPRHKITKRGQNVTFRCDPISEHNRLYWYRQTLGQGPEFLTYFQNEAQLEKSRLLSDRFSAERPKGSFSTLEIQRTEQGDSAMYLCASSLGDIGNQPQHFGDGTRLSIL.

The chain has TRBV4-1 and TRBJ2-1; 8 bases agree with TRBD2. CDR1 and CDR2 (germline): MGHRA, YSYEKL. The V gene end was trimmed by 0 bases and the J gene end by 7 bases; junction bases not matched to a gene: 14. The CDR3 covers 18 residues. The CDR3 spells CASSQDPRGLPGGNEQFF. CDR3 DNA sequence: TGCGCCAGCAGCCAAGACCCCAGGGGACTACCGGGGGGGAATGAGCAGTTCTTC.

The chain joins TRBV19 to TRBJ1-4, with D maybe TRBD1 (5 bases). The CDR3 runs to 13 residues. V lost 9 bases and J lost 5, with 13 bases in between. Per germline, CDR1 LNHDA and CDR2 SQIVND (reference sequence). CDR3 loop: CARKKTENEKLFF. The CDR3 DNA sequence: TGTGCCAGAAAGAAGACAGAAAATGAAAAACTGTTTTTT.

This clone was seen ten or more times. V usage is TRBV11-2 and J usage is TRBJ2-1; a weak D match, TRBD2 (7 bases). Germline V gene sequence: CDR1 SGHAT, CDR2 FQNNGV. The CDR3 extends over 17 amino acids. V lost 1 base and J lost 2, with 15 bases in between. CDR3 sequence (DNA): TGTGCCAGCAGCTTAGTGGGGCGGGGGCCCCCCTACAATGAGCAGTTCTTC. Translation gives CASSLVGRGPPYNEQFF.

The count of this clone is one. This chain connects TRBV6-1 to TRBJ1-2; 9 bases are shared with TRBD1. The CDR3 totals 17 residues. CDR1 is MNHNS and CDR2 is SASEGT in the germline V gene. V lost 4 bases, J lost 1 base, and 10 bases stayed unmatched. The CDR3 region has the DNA TGTGCCAGCAGTGGAATACCGGGACAGGGCGATAACTATGGCTACACCTTC. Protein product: CASSGIPGQGDNYGYTF.

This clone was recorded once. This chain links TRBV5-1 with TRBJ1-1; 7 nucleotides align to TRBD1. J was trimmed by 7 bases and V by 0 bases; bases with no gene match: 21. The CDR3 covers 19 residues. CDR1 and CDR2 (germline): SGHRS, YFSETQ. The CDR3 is CASSLAGDAHRGEQGEAFF. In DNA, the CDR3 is TGCGCCAGCAGCTTGGCCGGGGACGCGCACAGGGGCGAACAAGGTGAAGCTTTCTTT.

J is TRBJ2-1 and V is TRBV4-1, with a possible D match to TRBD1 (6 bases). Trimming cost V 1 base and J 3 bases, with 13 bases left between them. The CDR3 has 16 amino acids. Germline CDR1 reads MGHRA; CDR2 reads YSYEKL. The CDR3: CASSQALETGYNEQFF. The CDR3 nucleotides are TGCGCCAGCAGCCAAGCCTTGGAGACAGGCTACAATGAGCAGTTCTTC.

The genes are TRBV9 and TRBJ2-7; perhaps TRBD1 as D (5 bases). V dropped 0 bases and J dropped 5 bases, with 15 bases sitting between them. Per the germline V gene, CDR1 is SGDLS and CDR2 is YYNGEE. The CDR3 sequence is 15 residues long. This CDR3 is CASSVDSIGADEQYF. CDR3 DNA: TGTGCCAGCAGCGTAGACTCAATTGGGGCCGACGAGCAGTACTTC.

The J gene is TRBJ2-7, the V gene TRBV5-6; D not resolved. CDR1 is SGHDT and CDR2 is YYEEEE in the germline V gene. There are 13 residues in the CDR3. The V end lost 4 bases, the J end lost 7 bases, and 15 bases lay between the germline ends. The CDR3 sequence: CASSPRQRGEQYF. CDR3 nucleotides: TGTGCCAGCAGCCCCCGACAACGTGGAGAGCAGTACTTC.

The CDR3 region has the DNA TGTGCCAGCAGCTGGACAGGGTCCTACGAGCAGTACTTC. Protein product: CASSWTGSYEQYF. The V and J genes are TRBV5-4 and TRBJ2-7, with 8 nucleotides matching TRBD1. J lost 1 base, V lost 3 bases, and 0 bases had no gene match. The germline V gene encodes CDR1 SGHNT and CDR2 YYREEE (reference sequence). CDR3 length: 13 residues.

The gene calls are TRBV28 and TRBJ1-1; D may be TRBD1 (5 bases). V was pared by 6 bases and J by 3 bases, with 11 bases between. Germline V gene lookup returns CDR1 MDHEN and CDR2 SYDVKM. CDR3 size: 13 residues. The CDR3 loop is CASRRPGYTEAFF. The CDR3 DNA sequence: TGTGCCAGCAGGCGTCCAGGGTACACTGAAGCTTTCTTT.

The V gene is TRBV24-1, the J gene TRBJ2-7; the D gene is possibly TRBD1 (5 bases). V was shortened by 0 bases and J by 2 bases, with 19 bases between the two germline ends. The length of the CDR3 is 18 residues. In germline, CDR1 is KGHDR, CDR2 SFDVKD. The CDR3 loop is CATSDLPLLRQPTYEQYF. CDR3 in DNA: TGTGCCACCAGTGATTTGCCCCTCCTTCGACAGCCTACCTACGAGCAGTACTTC.

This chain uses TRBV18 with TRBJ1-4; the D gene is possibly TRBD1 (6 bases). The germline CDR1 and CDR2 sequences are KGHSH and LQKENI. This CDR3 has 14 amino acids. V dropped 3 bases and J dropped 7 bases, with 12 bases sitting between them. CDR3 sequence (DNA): TGTGCCAGCTCACCGAGCACAGGGTCTGAAAAACTGTTTTTT. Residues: CASSPSTGSEKLFF.

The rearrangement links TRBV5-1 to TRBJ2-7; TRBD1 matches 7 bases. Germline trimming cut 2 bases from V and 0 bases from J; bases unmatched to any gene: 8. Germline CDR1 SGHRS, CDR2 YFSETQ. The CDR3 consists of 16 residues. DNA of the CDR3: TGCGCCAGCAGCTTACGACAGGGCTTTAGCTCCTACGAGCAGTACTTC. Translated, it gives CASSLRQGFSSYEQYF. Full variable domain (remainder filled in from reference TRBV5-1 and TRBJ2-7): KAGVTQTPRYLIKTRGQQVTLSCSPISGHRSVSWYQQTPGQGLQFLFEYFSETQRNKGNFPGRFSGRQFSNSRSEMNVSTLELGDSALYLCASSLRQGFSSYEQYFGPGTRLTVT.

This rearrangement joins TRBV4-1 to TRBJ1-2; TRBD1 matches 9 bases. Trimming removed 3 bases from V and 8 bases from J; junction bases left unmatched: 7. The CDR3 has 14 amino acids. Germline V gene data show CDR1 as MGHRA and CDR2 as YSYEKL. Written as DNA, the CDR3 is TGCGCCAGCAGCCACGGGACAGGGATCGCGGGCTACACCTTC. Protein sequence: CASSHGTGIAGYTF.

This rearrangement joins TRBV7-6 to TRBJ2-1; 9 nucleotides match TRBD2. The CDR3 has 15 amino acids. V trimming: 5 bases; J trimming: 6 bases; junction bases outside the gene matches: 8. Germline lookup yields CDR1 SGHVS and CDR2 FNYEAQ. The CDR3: CASSLGGTSTNEQFF. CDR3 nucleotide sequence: TGTGCCAGCAGCCTCGGGGGGACTAGCACCAATGAGCAGTTCTTC.

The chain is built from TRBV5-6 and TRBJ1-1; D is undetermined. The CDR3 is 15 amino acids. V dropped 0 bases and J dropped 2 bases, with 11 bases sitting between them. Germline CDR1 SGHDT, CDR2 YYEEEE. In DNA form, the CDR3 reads TGTGCCAGCAGCTTGGCACTGGGGAGAAACACTGAAGCTTTCTTT. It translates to CASSLALGRNTEAFF.

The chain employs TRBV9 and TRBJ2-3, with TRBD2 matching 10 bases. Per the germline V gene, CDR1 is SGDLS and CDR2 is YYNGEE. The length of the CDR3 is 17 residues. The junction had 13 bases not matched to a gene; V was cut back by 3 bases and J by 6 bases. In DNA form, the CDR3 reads TGTGCCAGCAGCGCAAGCCCCGGGACTAGCGCATCGGATACGCAGTATTTT. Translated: CASSASPGTSASDTQYF.

The CDR3: CASSYTDRVTDTQYF. The CDR3 bases are TGTGCCAGCAGTTACACGGACAGGGTTACAGATACGCAGTATTTT. The chain employs TRBV6-2 or TRBV6-3 and TRBJ2-3; 8 bases are a match to TRBD1. Germline values: CDR1 MNHEY, CDR2 SVGEGT. J gave up 3 bases and V 2 bases, and 4 bases lay outside the gene matches. The CDR3 contains 15 residues.

CDR3 protein: CASSLGTFFSYNEQFF. The CDR3 DNA reads as TGTGCCAGCAGCTTGGGGACATTCTTCTCCTACAATGAGCAGTTCTTC. This chain connects TRBV5-4 to TRBJ2-1; D may be TRBD1 (5 bases). The V gene lost 0 bases and the J gene lost 0 bases, with 10 bases spanning the gap. There are 16 residues in the CDR3. The germline gives CDR1 SGHNT, CDR2 YYREEE (reference sequence).

This CDR3 is CASSQGVGVDTQYF. The CDR3 bases are TGTGCCAGCAGCCAAGGCGTAGGAGTAGATACGCAGTATTTT. The V and J genes are TRBV3-1 (or the pseudogene TRBV3-2) and TRBJ2-3; D remains unclear. Germline V CDR1 and CDR2: LGHDT, YNNKEL (reference sequence). CDR3 size: 14 residues. Trimming stripped 1 base from V and 5 bases from J, with 10 bases between.

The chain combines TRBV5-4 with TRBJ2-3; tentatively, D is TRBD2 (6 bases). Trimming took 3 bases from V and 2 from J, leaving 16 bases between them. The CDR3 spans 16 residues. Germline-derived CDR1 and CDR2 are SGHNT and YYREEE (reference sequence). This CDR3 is CASSSGTFSLTDTQYF. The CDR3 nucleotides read TGTGCCAGCAGCTCCGGGACTTTTTCCCTCACAGATACGCAGTATTTT.

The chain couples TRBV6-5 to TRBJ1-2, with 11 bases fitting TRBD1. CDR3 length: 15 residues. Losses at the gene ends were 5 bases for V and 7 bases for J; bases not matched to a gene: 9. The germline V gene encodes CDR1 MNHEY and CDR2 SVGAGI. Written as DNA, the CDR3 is TGTGCCAGCAGTCCCTGGACAGGGGGCTCGAGTGGCTACACCTTC. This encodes CASSPWTGGSSGYTF.